Following are 26 T cell receptor beta chains from one sample sequenced in a study of persistence of HIV-infected CD4 T cells. Cells were stimulated with overlapping HIV-1 Gag 15-mer peptides. Sorted nonresponding memory CD4+ T cells were CD40L-negative, CD69-negative, CD45RO-high. The libraries were made with immunoSEQ version 4 in survey mode. TCRdb's table, derived via immunoSEQ multiplex PCR, lists solely in-frame clones and lacks some. Of approximately 39,000 clones in the sample, around 83% were seen once. The antigens for these receptors are not known. Source: cultured CD4+ T cells from PBMCs, taken from a patient who received antiretroviral therapy. Every receptor here comes from an adult with HIV. The donor label of this sample is uncertain.

CDR3 sequence: CASSRTSGGSSYEQYF. Here the CDR3 DNA reads TGTGCCAGCAGCCGGACTAGCGGGGGGAGCTCCTACGAGCAGTACTTC. The V call is TRBV7-2, the J call TRBJ2-7; TRBD2 matches 14 bases. There are 16 residues in the CDR3. Trimming at V came to 5 bases and at J to 0 bases, leaving 3 bases not matched to a gene. Per germline, CDR1 SGHTA and CDR2 FQGNSA.

The chain is built from TRBV5-1 and TRBJ1-5; D ambiguous. Per germline, CDR1 SGHRS and CDR2 YFSETQ. Trimming took off 4 bases at V and 7 bases at J, with 12 bases between the two ends. CDR3 size: 13 residues. CDR3 nucleotide sequence: TGCGCCAGCAGCGCCAGTCCGGGGCAGCCCCAGCATTTT. This encodes CASSASPGQPQHF.

V is TRBV7-9 and J is TRBJ1-1; weak D call: TRBD1 (6 bases). The V and J ends lost 4 bases and 1 base respectively, with 10 bases between them. There are 14 residues in the CDR3. The germline gives CDR1 SEHNR, CDR2 FQNEAQ (reference sequence). CDR3 DNA sequence: TGTGCCAGCAGCTGGGGACAACCGAACACTGAAGCTTTCTTT. Protein: CASSWGQPNTEAFF.

The CDR3 DNA sequence: TGCGCCAGCAGCTTGGTAGGGACGGAGAATTCACCCCTCCACTTT. It codes for CASSLVGTENSPLHF. J is TRBJ1-6 and V is TRBV5-1, with TRBD1 as a possible D gene (5 bases). The CDR3 totals 15 residues. The germline V and J ends were trimmed by 0 bases and 7 bases, with 11 bases remaining between them. The V gene's germline CDR1 is SGHRS and CDR2 YFSETQ.

This chain joins TRBV6-5 and TRBJ1-1, with unresolved D. Germline assignment: CDR1 MNHEY and CDR2 SVGAGI. V was shortened by 8 bases and J by 0 bases, with 10 bases between the two germline ends. The CDR3 is made up of 13 amino acids. The CDR3 here is CASEYNMNTEAFF. The CDR3, as DNA: TGTGCCAGCGAGTATAACATGAACACTGAAGCTTTCTTT.

V and J are TRBV10-3 and TRBJ1-1; maybe TRBD1 (6 bases). Germline loops: CDR1 ENHRY, CDR2 SYGVKD. The CDR3 is 13 residues long. The ends were cut back, 10 bases at V and 1 base at J, with 13 bases in the middle. CDR3 DNA: TGTGCCACCGGGGGGGGCTCGAACACTGAAGCTTTCTTT. Encoded protein: CATGGGSNTEAFF.

V is TRBV30 and J is TRBJ1-1, with TRBD1 as a possible D gene (5 bases). Trimming pared 5 bases from V and 0 bases from J, leaving 10 bases between. The CDR3 has 13 residues. From germline, CDR1 is GTSNPN and CDR2 SVGIG (reference sequence). The DNA of the CDR3 is TGTGCCTGGGGAGACAGTTTGAACACTGAAGCTTTCTTT. Encoded protein: CAWGDSLNTEAFF.

The V gene is TRBV19, the J gene TRBJ1-1; 8 nucleotides align to TRBD1. CDR1 is LNHDA, CDR2 SQIVND, per germline (reference sequence). Trimming cost V 5 bases and J 3 bases; bases outside gene matches: 5. The CDR3 contains 14 residues. The CDR3 nucleotides are TGTGCCAGTAGTGGACAGGGTTGGGACACTGAAGCTTTCTTT. This codes for CASSGQGWDTEAFF.

This rearrangement joins TRBV7-9 to TRBJ2-5; a weak D match, TRBD1 (5 bases). This CDR3 is 15 amino acids long. Germline CDR1 is SEHNR and CDR2 is FQNEAQ (reference sequence). V gave up 3 bases and J gave up 4 bases, with 15 bases separating them. In DNA form, the CDR3 reads TGTGCCAGCAGCTTTGGGGCCCCGGGTGGAGAGACCCAGTACTTC. Translating gives CASSFGAPGGETQYF.

This clone was recorded once. The chain joins TRBV6-5 to TRBJ1-6; possibly TRBD1 for D (6 bases). Germline-derived CDR1 and CDR2 are MNHEY and SVGAGI. The CDR3 is 14 amino acids. V dropped 6 bases and J dropped 5 bases, with 11 bases sitting between them. This CDR3 is CASSSGQHNSPLHF. The CDR3 DNA follows: TGTGCCAGCAGCTCCGGACAGCATAATTCACCCCTCCACTTT.

The chain employs TRBV13 and TRBJ2-1, with 10 bases identical to TRBD1. The germline V gene encodes CDR1 PRHDT and CDR2 FYEKMQ (reference sequence). The V and J ends lost 4 bases and 7 bases, in that order; junction bases with no gene match: 7. This CDR3 spans 15 amino acids. The CDR3 coding sequence is TGTGCCAGCAGCTCCCGACAGGGGGCATCGAATGAGCAGTTCTTC. This translates into CASSSRQGASNEQFF.

V is TRBV10-1 and J is TRBJ1-1, with TRBD1 matching 8 bases. Germline CDR1 is WNHNN and CDR2 is SYGVQD (reference sequence). CDR3 size: 13 residues. V lost 10 bases to trimming and J lost 1 base; unmatched junction nucleotides: 5. This CDR3 reads CAILDRGNTEAFF. The DNA for the CDR3 is TGCGCCATCTTAGACAGGGGGAACACTGAAGCTTTCTTT.

This chain connects TRBV18 to TRBJ2-3, with 7 bases lining up with TRBD2. The germline V gene encodes CDR1 KGHSH and CDR2 LQKENI. The V segment lost 5 bases and the J segment 0 bases; nucleotides outside the gene matches: 11. The CDR3 extends over 17 amino acids. For the CDR3, the DNA is TGTGCCAGCTCATTTACAGCGGGGTTATCGAGCACAGATACGCAGTATTTT. Translating it yields CASSFTAGLSSTDTQYF.

The chain uses TRBV18 and TRBJ2-3, with TRBD2 matching over 11 bases. Losses at the gene ends were 6 bases for V and 5 bases for J; bases not matched to a gene: 10. Germline-derived CDR1 and CDR2 are KGHSH and LQKENI. The CDR3 is 16 amino acids. CDR3: CASSYGLAGSEDTQYF. The CDR3 DNA follows: TGTGCCAGCTCTTACGGACTAGCGGGCTCTGAAGATACGCAGTATTTT.

This clone is a singleton in its sample. The gene calls are TRBV19 and TRBJ1-3; possible D gene TRBD1, 5 bases. V lost 3 bases and J 0 bases, leaving 9 bases between the germline ends. Germline CDR1 reads LNHDA; CDR2 reads SQIVND (reference sequence). CDR3 length: 15 amino acids. CDR3 nucleotides: TGTGCCAGTAGTATCACAGGTTTCTCTGGAAACACCATATATTTT. Protein product: CASSITGFSGNTIYF.

The chain combines TRBV2 with TRBJ1-6, with D possibly TRBD1 on 5 matching bases. The V gene's germline CDR1 is SNHLY and CDR2 FYNNEI. The CDR3 has 15 residues. Deletions cut 6 bases from V and 5 bases from J, with 14 bases between. CDR3 DNA sequence: TGTGCCAGCAGACCTCTGGGGGGAAATAATTCACCCCTCCACTTT. It translates to CASRPLGGNNSPLHF.

The chain combines TRBV9 with TRBJ1-1; D may be TRBD1 (5 bases). V dropped 1 base and J dropped 5 bases, with 9 bases sitting between them. CDR3 length: 13 amino acids. Germline-derived CDR1 and CDR2 are SGDLS and YYNGEE. In DNA, the CDR3 is TGTGCCAGCAGCGTAATGGGGGGGACTGAAGCTTTCTTT. Translating it yields CASSVMGGTEAFF.

The chain employs TRBV7-9 and TRBJ1-6; possible D gene TRBD1, 5 bases. In germline, CDR1 is SEHNR, CDR2 FQNEAQ (reference sequence). The CDR3 runs 16 residues. The V end lost 0 bases, the J end lost 10 bases, and 16 bases lay between the germline ends. CDR3 sequence: CASSLAHGDGESPLHF. Written as DNA, the CDR3 is TGTGCCAGCAGCTTAGCGCATGGGGACGGGGAGTCACCCCTCCACTTT.

This chain joins TRBV6-5 and TRBJ1-5; weak D call: TRBD1 (5 bases). Germline V gene data show CDR1 as MNHEY and CDR2 as SVGAGI. This CDR3 comprises 13 residues. With 7 bases removed from V and 7 bases from J, the gap between germline ends came to 14 bases. Written as DNA, the CDR3 is TGTGCCAGCACCCAAGCCCCAGGGCAGCCCCAGCATTTT. As protein: CASTQAPGQPQHF.

V usage is TRBV23-1 and J usage is TRBJ2-1, with 11 nucleotides matching TRBD2. TRBV23-1 is classed as an ORF, of uncertain function. The CDR3 length is 19 residues. The trim removed 2 bases at V and 4 bases at J, leaving 13 bases unmatched. CDR3 nucleotide sequence: TGCGCCAGCAGTCAAACCCCATTGGTCCTAGCGGGGGGTTACAATGAGCAGTTCTTC. Amino acid sequence: CASSQTPLVLAGGYNEQFF.

The chain uses TRBV3-1 (or the pseudogene TRBV3-2) and TRBJ2-5, with unresolved D. The V end lost 4 bases, the J end lost 2 bases, and 8 bases lay between the germline ends. CDR1 and CDR2 (germline): LGHDT, YNNKEL (reference sequence). This CDR3 has 13 residues. Here the CDR3 DNA reads TGTGCCAGCAGCCGCCTGGGACAAGAGACCCAGTACTTC. Residues: CASSRLGQETQYF.

The rearrangement joins TRBV4-1 to TRBJ2-1; D gene unclear. The CDR3 length is 13 residues. The germline gives CDR1 MGHRA, CDR2 YSYEKL. Trimming removed 6 bases from V and 2 bases from J, with 8 bases in between. The DNA for the CDR3 is TGCGCCAGCAGGCTGGGTCCCTACAATGAGCAGTTCTTC. Translation gives CASRLGPYNEQFF.

This rearrangement joins TRBV6-5 to TRBJ1-1, with D uncertain. The CDR3 runs to 16 residues. Between the trimmed V and J ends, which lost 4 bases and 1 base, there was a span of 16 bases. CDR1 and CDR2 (germline): MNHEY, SVGAGI. The chain's CDR3 is CASSSHLRVENTEAFF. The CDR3 nucleotides are TGTGCCAGCAGTTCGCATTTACGGGTAGAGAACACTGAAGCTTTCTTT.

This chain joins TRBV6-5 and TRBJ1-2; 7 nucleotides agree with TRBD1. The CDR3 spans 13 residues. Germline V gene data show CDR1 as MNHEY and CDR2 as SVGAGI. Trimming removed 6 bases from V and 4 bases from J; junction bases left unmatched: 5. CDR3 DNA sequence: TGTGCCAGCAGAGAGACAGGGTCCTATGGCTACACCTTC. The encoded protein is CASRETGSYGYTF.

V and J are TRBV7-8 and TRBJ2-5; D unclear. This CDR3 is built from 15 residues. V lost 1 base, J lost 2 bases, and 11 bases lay in between. Germline-derived CDR1 and CDR2 are SGHVS and FQNEAQ. The DNA for the CDR3 is TGTGCCAGCAGCTTAGTCTCCACGGCTCAAGAGACCCAGTACTTC. Protein sequence: CASSLVSTAQETQYF.

The CDR3 spells CASSQERKLFF. The CDR3 bases are TGCGCCAGCAGCCAAGAGAGAAAACTGTTTTTT. This chain links TRBV4-1 with TRBJ1-4; D not resolved. The CDR3 is 11 amino acids. CDR1 MGHRA and CDR2 YSYEKL come from the germline V gene. Trimming cost V 0 bases and J 10 bases, with 3 bases left between them.